The source of this TCR beta chain is a study of blood T cell repertoires in COVID-19. Study as a whole: Acute and convalescent COVID-19 samples came from the United States, Italy and Spain. Nucleic acid was either cDNA or gDNA, and it came from T cells, B-cell-depleted T cells, or PBMCs.

Authors' methods: Reference gene primers were amplified, and this amplification served to estimate nucleated cell counts. This table comes from immunoSEQ multiplex PCR, and its TCRdb copy is limited to in-frame clones, with some not included. D and trimming were read from the DNA, whereas the V and J calls and clone size are those reported in that table. The repertoire has roughly 150,000 clones, 75% to 90% of them found once; the top ten carry roughly 0.58%. There are 16 residues in the CDR3. CDR1 SQVTM and CDR2 ANQGSEA come from the germline V gene. Unmatched junction bases numbered 14, after V lost 0 bases and J lost 6 bases.

The receptor's source is a man aged 55 to 70 with acute or convalescent COVID-19. The chain carries TRBV29-1 and TRBJ2-7; 7 bases match TRBD2. The sequenced sample was peripheral blood. The CDR3 DNA follows: TGCAGCGTTGAAGAAGCGAGCGGGGTCTTTCCCCTCGAGCAGTACTTC. This gives the protein CSVEEASGVFPLEQYF.